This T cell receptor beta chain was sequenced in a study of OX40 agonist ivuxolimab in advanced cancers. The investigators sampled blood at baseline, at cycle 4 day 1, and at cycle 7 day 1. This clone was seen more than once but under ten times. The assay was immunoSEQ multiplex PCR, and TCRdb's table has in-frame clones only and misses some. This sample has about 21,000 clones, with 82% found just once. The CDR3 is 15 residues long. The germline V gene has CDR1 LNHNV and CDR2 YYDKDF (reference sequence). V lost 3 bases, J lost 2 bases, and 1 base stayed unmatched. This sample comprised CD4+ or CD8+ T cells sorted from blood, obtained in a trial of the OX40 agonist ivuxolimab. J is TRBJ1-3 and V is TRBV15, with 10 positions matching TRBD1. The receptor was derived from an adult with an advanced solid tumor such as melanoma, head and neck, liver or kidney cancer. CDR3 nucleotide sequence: TGTGCCACCAGCAGGACAGGGGGCGCTGGAAACACCATATATTTT. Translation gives CATSRTGGAGNTIYF. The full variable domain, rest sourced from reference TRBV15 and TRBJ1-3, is DAMVIQNPRYQVTQFGKPVTLSCSQTLNHNVMYWYQQKSSQAPKLLFHYYDKDFNNEADTPDNFQSRRPNTSFCFLDIRSPGLGDTAMYLCATSRTGGAGNTIYFGEGSWLTVV.